This T cell receptor beta chain was observed in a study of response to subunit inactivated influenza vaccine. General study points: The authors suggested that few new T cells are recruited per seasonal influenza vaccination.

The CDR3 consists of 13 residues. CDR1 DFQATT and CDR2 SNEGSKA come from the germline V gene (reference sequence). Between the trimmed V and J ends, which lost 2 bases and 3 bases, there was a span of 11 bases. TCRdb redid the calling of the RT-PCR reads with MiXCR, one entry per CDR3 protein. The data show roughly 670,000 distinct CDR3 sequences, approximately 14% seen once. Comments on this clonotype: Antigen: not known.

The chain is built from TRBV20-1 and TRBJ2-7; possibly TRBD2 for D (6 bases). This sequence originates from a man aged 50 or older who received an inactivated influenza vaccine. This specimen consisted of PBMCs from blood, obtained 14 days before vaccination. CDR3 sequence: CSARRQGGYEQYF. The CDR3 DNA reads TGCAGTGCTAGAAGGCAGGGAGGCTACGAGCAGTACTTC.